This T cell receptor beta chain was recovered during a study of blood T cell repertoires in COVID-19. At the level of the study: The United States, Italy and Spain were the sources of the acute and convalescent COVID-19 samples. T cells, B-cell-depleted T cells, or PBMCs provided the cDNA or gDNA that served as material.

Germline values: CDR1 LNHNV, CDR2 YYDKDF (reference sequence). The CDR3 covers 20 residues. V lost 0 bases, J lost 0 bases, and 7 bases stayed unmatched. Per the original data handling: Estimates of nucleated cell counts were drawn from the amplification of reference gene primers. TCRdb's table, derived via immunoSEQ multiplex PCR, lists solely in-frame clones and lacks some. V and J calls and clone size are given by that table; D and trimming were obtained from the DNA. The data show about 310,000 clones, around 87% seen once. The sequenced sample consisted of peripheral blood. The V gene is TRBV15, the J gene TRBJ2-2, with TRBD2 matching over 13 bases. The TCR originated in a woman aged 50 to 60 who had recovered from COVID-19. DNA for the CDR3: TGTGCCACCAGCAGAGATGGGGGACTAGCGGGGCCGGCGAACACCGGGGAGCTGTTTTTT. Residues: CATSRDGGLAGPANTGELFF.